A single sample gave rise to the 9 T cell receptor beta chains below, sequenced in a study of tumor-infiltrating lymphocytes in primary liver carcinoma. DNA and RNA were both co-extracted from 20-30 mg of bulk tissue that had not been sorted. Starting from approximately 500 ng of total RNA, TCR beta cDNA was produced with a primer in the constant region. Investigators got TCR beta libraries out of three nested multiplex PCR rounds, done with slightly modified ARM-PCR. Investigators reported that the first two PCR rounds, at about 9 cycles each, used TRBV1-TRBV30 forward primers with a C-beta reverse primer. From the multiplex PCR reads, TCRdb called clonotypes with MiXCR, one entry per CDR3 protein. Of approximately 190,000 distinct CDR3 sequences in the sample, about 85% were seen once. Sequencing was carried out using tumor tissue from primary liver carcinoma. Receptor source: a man aged 35-49 years with primary liver carcinoma and hepatitis B virus infection.

About this clonotype itself: A much larger clone lies a single base off, so this may be a read error. The chain carries TRBV5-1 and TRBJ2-1; D may be TRBD2 (7 bases). Germline CDR1 is SGHRS and CDR2 is YFSETQ. The CDR3 runs 14 residues. CDR3 in DNA: TGCGCCAGCAGCTTGGCGGGGGGCTACGATGAGCAGTTCTTC. Its translation: CASSLAGGYDEQFF.

Details on this clonotype: One end of the junction does not line up with germline, which may come from a read error. The chain uses TRBV6-2 or TRBV6-3 and TRBJ2-1, with 7 nucleotides matching TRBD1. Per the germline V gene, CDR1 is MNHEY and CDR2 is SVGEGT. The CDR3 loop spans 15 amino acids. This chain's CDR3 is CASSLLDRVYNGQFF. In DNA, the CDR3 is TGTGCCAGCAGCTTACTCGACAGGGTCTACAATGGGCAGTTCTTC.

The chain recombines TRBV6-6 with TRBJ1-3; D may be TRBD1 (5 bases). The CDR3 is made up of 15 amino acids. The ends were cut back, 7 bases at V and 1 base at J, with 14 bases in the middle. In germline, CDR1 is MNHNY, CDR2 SVGAGI (reference sequence). The CDR3 DNA sequence: TGTGCCAGCATTCCCGGGGGGGGATCTGGAAACACCATATATTTT. Translating it yields CASIPGGGSGNTIYF.

Concerning this clonotype itself: The junction departs from the called germline gene at one end, perhaps through a read error. The chain carries TRBV29-1 and TRBJ2-1; 12 bases agree with TRBD2. The CDR3 is 15 residues long. Per the germline V gene, CDR1 is SQVTM and CDR2 is ANQGSEA. The CDR3 DNA reads as TGCAGCGTTGGGCTAGCGGGAGGGTTATACAATGAGAAGTTCTTC. Translation: CSVGLAGGLYNEKFF.

Comments on this clonotype: Lacking the conserved final phenylalanine or tryptophan, this CDR3 likely reflects a read error. This chain links TRBV7-9 with TRBJ2-2; tentatively, D is TRBD1 (5 bases). This CDR3 has 16 residues. From germline, CDR1 is SEHNR and CDR2 FQNEAQ (reference sequence). The chain's CDR3 is CANSLVHQGWTGELFI. In DNA form, the CDR3 reads TGTGCCAACAGCTTAGTTCATCAGGGTTGGACCGGGGAGCTGTTTATT.

Comments on this clonotype: A junction end diverges from the germline sequence, so it may reflect a read error. The rearrangement joins TRBV29-1 to TRBJ2-5, with a tentative D call TRBD2 (5 bases). The CDR3 spans 15 residues. Germline V gives CDR1 SQVTM, CDR2 ANQGSEA. The DNA for the CDR3 is TGCAGCGTTCGGAGTAGCGAGAGTTGGGCAGAGAACCAGTACTTC. The encoded protein is CSVRSSESWAENQYF.

Points on this clonotype: The CDR3 does not close with the conserved phenylalanine or tryptophan, likely indicating a read error. The V gene is TRBV11-1, the J gene TRBJ2-1; 9 bases align to TRBD2. The CDR3 loop spans 13 amino acids. V lost 9 bases, J lost 7 bases, and 7 bases stayed unmatched. Germline CDR1 SGHAT, CDR2 FQDESV (reference sequence). Here the CDR3 reads CASSAGGPNEQFY. The CDR3, as DNA: TGTGCCAGTAGTGCGGGAGGGCCGAATGAGCAGTTCTAC.

Regarding this clonotype: Possible read error: a much larger clone is one base away. A read error is likely, as this CDR3 ends without the conserved phenylalanine or tryptophan. The chain is built from TRBV7-9 and TRBJ1-2; 12 bases match TRBD1. This CDR3 is 15 amino acids long. CDR1 is SEHNR and CDR2 is FQNEAQ in the germline V gene (reference sequence). J gave up 3 bases and V 5 bases, and 4 bases lay outside the gene matches. Here the CDR3 reads CASSKGTGGDYGYTS. The CDR3 nucleotides read TGTGCCAGCAGCAAAGGGACAGGGGGCGACTATGGCTACACCTCC.

This clonotype was detected a few times. With a much larger clone just one base away, this may be a read error. J is TRBJ2-5 and V is TRBV14, with D uncertain. CDR1 and CDR2 (germline): SGHDN, FVKESK. The CDR3 is made up of 16 amino acids. The CDR3 nucleotides read TGTGCCAGCTGCCAACAAAGGACCCCTCACCAAGAGACCCAGTACTTC. Its translation: CASCQQRTPHQETQYF.